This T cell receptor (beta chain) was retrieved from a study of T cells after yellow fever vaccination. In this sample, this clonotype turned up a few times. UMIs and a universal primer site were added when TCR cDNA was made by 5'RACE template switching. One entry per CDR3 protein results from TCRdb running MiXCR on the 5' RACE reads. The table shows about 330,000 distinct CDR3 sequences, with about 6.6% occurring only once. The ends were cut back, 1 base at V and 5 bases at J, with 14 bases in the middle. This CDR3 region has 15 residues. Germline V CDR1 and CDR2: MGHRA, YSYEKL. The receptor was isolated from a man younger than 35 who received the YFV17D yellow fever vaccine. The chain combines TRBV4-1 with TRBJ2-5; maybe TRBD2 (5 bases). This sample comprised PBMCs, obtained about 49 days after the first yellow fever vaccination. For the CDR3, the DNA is TGCGCCAGCAGCCAAGTCCTTAGCGCGGCGGAGACCCAGTACTTC. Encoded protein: CASSQVLSAAETQYF.